This T cell receptor beta chain was observed in a study of T cell responses to AZD1222 COVID-19 vaccine. Study results and caveats: Targeting of unmutated variant regions was reportedly seen in nearly half of spike-specific TCRs. Following two doses of AZD1222, Spike-specific TCR breadth and depth rose. Donors were largely white British and mainly female; clonal diversity was possibly underestimated. Vaccine-related CD4 TCRs covered spike, predominating at 160-218 and 743-854.

As for this clone: Its antigen is not identified.

CDR1 LNHNV and CDR2 YYDKDF come from the germline V gene (reference sequence). The CDR3 is 13 residues long. The V segment lost 6 bases and the J segment 8 bases; nucleotides outside the gene matches: 9. The protocol was immunoSEQ multiplex PCR, while the TCRdb copy is restricted to in-frame clones and leaves out a portion. The profile shows more than 95,000 clones, 85% to 95% of them singletons. The sequence came from an adult in good health. Here the sequenced sample was peripheral blood, taken on day 0 of AZD1222 vaccination. The V and J genes are TRBV15 and TRBJ1-2; TRBD1 matches at 7 bases. The CDR3 nucleotides are TGTGCCACCAGACTACAGGGGACGAGAGGCTACACCTTC. Amino acid sequence: CATRLQGTRGYTF.